These 27 T cell receptor beta chains share one sample of origin, sequenced in a study of Graves' ophthalmopathy and Graves' hyperthyroidism. TCR beta CDR3 amplification used RNA transcripts. Scientists carried out first-round RT-PCR using HTBI primers and then a second-round multiplex PCR. TCRdb itself ran the multiplex PCR reads through MiXCR, one entry per CDR3 protein. The sample carries about 620,000 distinct CDR3 sequences, about a fifth recorded once. The specimen was peripheral blood. The receptors shown here come from a woman aged 18-35 years with stable Graves' hyperthyroidism. Some clones in this sample may be carry-over from other donors' samples.

This clonotype was detected many times. This sequence joins TRBV5-1 and TRBJ2-7; D gene unclear. This CDR3 region has 13 residues. Per germline, CDR1 SGHRS and CDR2 YFSETQ. Trimming left V 2 bases short and J 0 bases short, with 6 bases between. The CDR3, as DNA: TGCGCCAGCAGCTTCGCCCGCTCCTACGAGCAGTACTTC. The encoded protein is CASSFARSYEQYF.

Many counts were recorded for this clonotype. The chain recombines TRBV28 with TRBJ2-2; no clear D gene. Trimming took off 0 bases at V and 2 bases at J, with 7 bases between the two ends. The CDR3 contains 15 residues. The germline CDR1 and CDR2 sequences are MDHEN and SYDVKM. CDR3: CASSLWAANTGELFF. The DNA of the CDR3 is TGTGCCAGCAGTTTATGGGCAGCCAACACCGGGGAGCTGTTTTTT. The whole variable domain, remainder taken from reference TRBV28 and TRBJ2-2, is DVKVTQSSRYLVKRTGEKVFLECVQDMDHENMFWYRQDPGLGLRLIYFSYDVKMKEKGDIPEGYSVSREKKERFSLILESASTNQTSMYLCASSLWAANTGELFFGEGSRLTVL.

This CDR3 reads CATRTGPSSYEQYF. The CDR3 DNA reads as TGTGCCACCAGGACAGGCCCTAGCTCCTACGAGCAGTACTTC. The chain uses TRBV15 and TRBJ2-7; perhaps TRBD1 as D (6 bases). CDR3 size: 14 residues. V gave up 6 bases and J gave up 0 bases, with 12 bases separating them. Germline CDR1 is LNHNV and CDR2 is YYDKDF (reference sequence).

This clonotype was seen repeatedly, ten times or more. The chain recombines TRBV10-3 with TRBJ1-2; possible D gene TRBD1, 5 bases. Trimming pared 3 bases from V and 8 bases from J, leaving 16 bases between. CDR1 is ENHRY, CDR2 SYGVKD, per germline. This CDR3 is built from 14 residues. This chain's CDR3 is CAISDQNRYYGYTF. The CDR3 coding sequence is TGTGCCATCAGTGATCAGAACAGGTATTACGGCTACACCTTC.

There are many counts of this clonotype. V and J are TRBV29-1 and TRBJ1-1, with a possible D match to TRBD1 (5 bases). The V and J ends lost 7 bases and 0 bases respectively, with 12 bases between them. CDR1 and CDR2 from the germline V gene are SQVTM and ANQGSEA. This CDR3 is 13 amino acids long. CDR3 sequence (DNA): TGCAGCGCAGCCCTAGGGGTGAACACTGAAGCTTTCTTT. Amino acids: CSAALGVNTEAFF. Full variable domain (rest looked up from reference TRBV29-1 and TRBJ1-1): SAVISQKPSRDICQRGTSLTIQCQVDSQVTMMFWYRQQPGQSLTLIATANQGSEATYESGFVIDKFPISRPNLTFSTLTVSNMSPEDSSIYLCSAALGVNTEAFFGQGTRLTVV.

The chain carries TRBV10-3 and TRBJ1-6; 8 nucleotides line up with TRBD1. Unmatched junction bases numbered 7, after V lost 3 bases and J lost 9 bases. This CDR3 has 15 residues. Germline lookup yields CDR1 ENHRY and CDR2 SYGVKD. This CDR3 is CAISDFQGARSPLHF. The CDR3 DNA is TGTGCCATCAGTGACTTTCAGGGGGCTCGTTCACCCCTCCACTTT.

This clonotype came up many times. One end of the junction does not line up with germline, which may come from a read error. This chain links TRBV7-9 with TRBJ1-1, with D maybe TRBD1 (6 bases). CDR1 and CDR2 (germline): SEHNR, FQNEAQ (reference sequence). The CDR3 loop spans 13 amino acids. CDR3 residues: CASSLSWDTEAFF. For the CDR3, the DNA is TGTGCCAGCAGCTTAAGTTGGGACACCGAAGCTTTCTTT.

This clonotype was detected ten times or more. V and J are TRBV12-3 or TRBV12-4 and TRBJ2-5; either TRBD1 or TRBD2 may fit D (5 bases each). V was trimmed by 7 bases and J by 7 bases, leaving 13 bases between them. The CDR3 has 12 amino acids. The CDR3 loop reads CASIGKGTTQYF. CDR3 DNA sequence: TGTGCCAGCATTGGGAAGGGGACGACCCAGTACTTC.

This clonotype was recorded many times. V gene TRBV2 combines with J gene TRBJ1-1; 8 nucleotides align to TRBD1. Germline assignment: CDR1 SNHLY and CDR2 FYNNEI. CDR3 length: 15 amino acids. V trimming: 6 bases; J trimming: 4 bases; junction bases outside the gene matches: 10. CDR3 DNA sequence: TGTGCCAGCAGGCCTTGGACAGGGAAGGGCACTGAAGCTTTCTTT. Protein sequence: CASRPWTGKGTEAFF. Supplemented by reference TRBV2 and TRBJ1-1, the full variable domain reads EPEVTQTPSHQVTQMGQEVILRCVPISNHLYFYWYRQILGQKVEFLVSFYNNEISEKSEIFDDQFSVERPDGSNFTLKIRSTKLEDSAMYFCASRPWTGKGTEAFFGQGTRLTVV.

This clonotype was found many times. The rearrangement uses TRBV6-5 and TRBJ2-5; the match to TRBD2 covers 9 bases. CDR3 size: 16 residues. Trimming cost V 4 bases and J 1 base; bases outside gene matches: 7. Germline V gene data show CDR1 as MNHEY and CDR2 as SVGAGI. The CDR3 sequence: CASSSGSGSPQETQYF. The CDR3 nucleotides read TGTGCCAGCAGTTCAGGTAGCGGGAGCCCCCAAGAGACCCAGTACTTC.

This clonotype was recorded at least ten times. This chain uses TRBV11-2 with TRBJ2-5, with TRBD1 matching over 11 bases. Germline V CDR1 and CDR2: SGHAT, FQNNGV. The CDR3 has 15 amino acids. With V trimmed by 5 bases and J by 4 bases, 6 bases remained unmatched. CDR3 in DNA: TGTGCCAGCAGCGGTCGGGACAGGGGGTCAGAGACCCAGTACTTC. Translated, it gives CASSGRDRGSETQYF. The whole variable domain, remainder taken from reference TRBV11-2 and TRBJ2-5, is EAGVAQSPRYKIIEKRQSVAFWCNPISGHATLYWYQQILGQGPKLLIQFQNNGVVDDSQLPKDRFSAERLKGVDSTLKIQPAKLEDSAVYLCASSGRDRGSETQYFGPGTRLLVL.

In DNA form, the CDR3 reads TGTGCCAGCAGTTTACGGCAGGGGTGGAAAGAGACCCAGTACTTC. Residues: CASSLRQGWKETQYF. The genes are TRBV12-3 or TRBV12-4 and TRBJ2-5, with D perhaps TRBD1 (6 bases). Trimming removed 2 bases from V and 3 bases from J, with 13 bases in between. The CDR3 spans 15 residues.

The gene calls are TRBV2 and TRBJ1-5; D is undetermined. This CDR3 has 13 residues. Germline assignment: CDR1 SNHLY and CDR2 FYNNEI. The V end was cut by 6 bases, the J end by 2 bases, with 8 bases between. Here the CDR3 reads CASRLEGNQPQHF. The CDR3 nucleotides are TGTGCCAGCAGGCTTGAGGGCAATCAGCCCCAGCATTTT.

This clonotype was counted many times. V gene TRBV28 combines with J gene TRBJ2-5; either TRBD1 or TRBD2 may fit D (5 bases each). Germline V gene sequence: CDR1 MDHEN, CDR2 SYDVKM. The V and J ends lost 6 bases and 7 bases respectively, with 18 bases between them. The CDR3 covers 14 residues. The CDR3 sequence: CASRREGTAGTQYF. The CDR3 DNA is TGTGCCAGCAGGAGAGAAGGGACCGCCGGGACCCAGTACTTC.

Ten or more counts support this clonotype. The chain uses TRBV28 and TRBJ2-7, with D tentatively TRBD1 or TRBD2 (6 bases each). The length of the CDR3 is 14 residues. CDR1 MDHEN and CDR2 SYDVKM come from the germline V gene. V lost 6 bases to trimming and J lost 1 base, with 13 bases between them. CDR3 loop: CASRRDTKSYEQYF. CDR3 nucleotide sequence: TGTGCCAGCAGGCGGGACACCAAATCCTACGAGCAGTACTTC.

This clonotype was counted a few times. A much larger clone is a single base away; this may be a read error. As DNA, the CDR3 is TGCAGCGTTGCAGGGGTCACTGAAGCTTTCTTT. Translated, it gives CSVAGVTEAFF. The chain uses TRBV29-1 and TRBJ1-1; D perhaps matches TRBD1 (6 bases). Trimming shortened V by 4 bases and J by 4 bases, and 7 bases separated the two germline ends. Germline V gene lookup returns CDR1 SQVTM and CDR2 ANQGSEA. The CDR3 has 11 amino acids. Filled out from reference TRBV29-1 and TRBJ1-1, the complete variable domain reads SAVISQKPSRDICQRGTSLTIQCQVDSQVTMMFWYRQQPGQSLTLIATANQGSEATYESGFVIDKFPISRPNLTFSTLTVSNMSPEDSSIYLCSVAGVTEAFFGQGTRLTVV.

This clonotype came up many times. Written as DNA, the CDR3 is TGTGCCAGTAGTTCTACTTGGGAGGGGACGGACGCTTTCTTT. Its translation is CASSSTWEGTDAFF. The V and J genes are TRBV19 and TRBJ1-1; a weak D match, TRBD1 (5 bases). V lost 5 bases to trimming and J lost 11 bases, with 21 bases between them. The CDR3 has 14 amino acids. Germline V CDR1 and CDR2: LNHDA, SQIVND (reference sequence).

This clonotype was seen repeatedly, ten times or more. V gene TRBV6-5 combines with J gene TRBJ2-5; 7 bases align to TRBD2. Germline CDR1 and CDR2: MNHEY and SVGAGI. J lost 4 bases, V lost 0 bases, and 8 bases had no gene match. CDR3 length: 16 residues. The CDR3 DNA reads as TGTGCCAGCAGTTACTCCAGGGACCGCGGGGGAGAGACCCAGTACTTC. It is translated as CASSYSRDRGGETQYF.

The rearrangement joins TRBV27 to TRBJ2-7; D perhaps matches TRBD2 (5 bases). The CDR3 covers 16 residues. The germline CDR1 and CDR2 sequences are MNHEY and SMNVEV (reference sequence). Trimming shortened V by 1 base and J by 6 bases, and 19 bases separated the two germline ends. This CDR3 reads CASSLFAGVTRGEQYF. As DNA, the CDR3 is TGTGCCAGCAGTTTATTCGCCGGGGTGACACGAGGCGAGCAGTACTTC.

This clonotype was detected only a few times. The rearrangement joins TRBV30 to TRBJ1-2; unclear D gene. Germline-derived CDR1 and CDR2 are GTSNPN and SVGIG (reference sequence). Trimming stripped 3 bases from V and 8 bases from J, with 19 bases between. The CDR3 extends over 14 amino acids. The CDR3 bases are TGTGCCTGGAGAAGGACTGATAGTCTTTTGGGCTACACCTTC. It translates to CAWRRTDSLLGYTF.

This clonotype was observed a handful of times. This chain uses TRBV5-1 with TRBJ2-2, with no clear D. Trimming removed 4 bases from V and 4 bases from J, with 14 bases in between. This CDR3 has 15 residues. Germline CDR1 and CDR2: SGHRS and YFSETQ. CDR3 protein: CASSPPGVSTGELFF. CDR3 bases: TGCGCCAGCAGCCCCCCCGGCGTAAGCACCGGGGAGCTGTTTTTT.

This clonotype was counted at least ten times. The chain joins TRBV12-3 or TRBV12-4 to TRBJ1-2; no firm D call. Trimming removed 7 bases at V and 6 bases at J, with 15 bases between. The CDR3 extends over 13 amino acids. DNA for the CDR3: TGTGCCAGCACATCCCCGTCATCCAATGGCTACACCTTC. Its translation is CASTSPSSNGYTF.

This clonotype was observed many times. The chain uses TRBV6-2 or TRBV6-3 and TRBJ1-1; no clear D gene. V lost 2 bases and J lost 3, with 19 bases in between. This CDR3 has 17 amino acids. Germline V CDR1 and CDR2: MNHEY, SVGEGT. The CDR3 DNA reads as TGTGCCAGCAGTTACCCCACGGTACTCCTAACCTACACTGAAGCTTTCTTT. Translating gives CASSYPTVLLTYTEAFF.

In its sample, this clonotype was seen a few times. This chain joins TRBV2 and TRBJ1-5; D is ambiguous. The V gene lost 6 bases and the J gene lost 0 bases, with 9 bases spanning the gap. Germline-derived CDR1 and CDR2 are SNHLY and FYNNEI. This CDR3 has 14 amino acids. The CDR3 here is CASRKGSSNQPQHF. The DNA for the CDR3 is TGTGCCAGCAGGAAGGGCTCTAGCAATCAGCCCCAGCATTTT.

This clonotype was seen many times. The chain recombines TRBV6-1 with TRBJ2-4, with D perhaps assigned TRBD1 or TRBD2 (5 bases each). The CDR3 length is 16 residues. Germline CDR1 reads MNHNS; CDR2 reads SASEGT. The germline V and J ends were trimmed by 1 base and 0 bases, with 10 bases remaining between them. CDR3 region: CASSEVGEGAKNIQYF. CDR3 in DNA: TGTGCCAGCAGTGAAGTGGGGGAAGGAGCCAAAAACATTCAGTACTTC.

This clonotype was counted many times. V and J are TRBV7-2 and TRBJ2-5; D is perhaps TRBD2 (7 bases). Germline values: CDR1 SGHTA, CDR2 FQGNSA. Trimming left V 8 bases short and J 4 bases short, with 17 bases between. The CDR3 runs 14 residues. The CDR3 sequence is CASCKGGVSETQYF. The DNA for the CDR3 is TGTGCCAGCTGTAAAGGGGGGGTGTCAGAGACCCAGTACTTC. Filled out from reference TRBV7-2 and TRBJ2-5, the complete variable domain reads GAGVSQSPSNKVTEKGKDVELRCDPISGHTALYWYRQSLGQGLEFLIYFQGNSAPDKSGLPSDRFSAERTGGSVSTLTIQRTQQEDSAVYLCASCKGGVSETQYFGPGTRLLVL.

This clonotype was detected many times. This rearrangement joins TRBV12-3 or TRBV12-4 to TRBJ1-6; D might be TRBD1 (5 bases). The CDR3 contains 14 residues. Trimming stripped 6 bases from V and 6 bases from J, with 12 bases between. The CDR3 sequence: CASSLHGGNSPLHF. CDR3 nucleotide sequence: TGTGCCAGCAGCCTCCATGGGGGTAATTCACCCCTCCACTTT.